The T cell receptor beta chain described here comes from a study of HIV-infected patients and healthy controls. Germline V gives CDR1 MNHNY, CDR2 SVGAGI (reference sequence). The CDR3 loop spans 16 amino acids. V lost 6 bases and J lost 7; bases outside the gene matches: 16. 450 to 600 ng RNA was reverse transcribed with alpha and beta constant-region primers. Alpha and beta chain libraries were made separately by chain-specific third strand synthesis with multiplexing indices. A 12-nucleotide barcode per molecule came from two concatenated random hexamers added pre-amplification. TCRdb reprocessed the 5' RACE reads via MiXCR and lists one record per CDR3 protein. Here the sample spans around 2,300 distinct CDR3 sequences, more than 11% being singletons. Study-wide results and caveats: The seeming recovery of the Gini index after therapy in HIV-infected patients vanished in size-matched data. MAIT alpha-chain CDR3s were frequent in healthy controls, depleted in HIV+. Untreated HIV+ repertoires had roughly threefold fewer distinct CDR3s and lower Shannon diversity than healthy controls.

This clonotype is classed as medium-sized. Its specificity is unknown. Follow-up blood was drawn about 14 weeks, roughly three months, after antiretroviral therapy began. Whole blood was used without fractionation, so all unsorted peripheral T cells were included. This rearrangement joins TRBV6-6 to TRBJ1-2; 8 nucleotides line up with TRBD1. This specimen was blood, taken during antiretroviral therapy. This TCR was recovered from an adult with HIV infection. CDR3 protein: CASSVGASGGSGGYTF. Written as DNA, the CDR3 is TGTGCCAGCAGCGTGGGGGCCTCAGGGGGCTCTGGTGGCTACACCTTC.